The 22 T cell receptor beta chains below come from one sample, sequenced in a study of identical twins' blood T cells. TCRdb re-derived calls from the 5' RACE reads in MiXCR, one entry per CDR3 protein. The sample lists roughly 340,000 distinct CDR3 sequences, over 25% seen once, with more than 5.5% in the top ten. Specimen: PBMCs. These receptors were obtained from a woman aged 18 to 49 in good health.

CDR3 residues: CASSPRQVSAGELFF. For the CDR3, the DNA is TGTGCCAGCTCACCACGACAGGTCTCAGCCGGGGAGCTGTTTTTT. This sequence joins TRBV18 and TRBJ2-2; D is perhaps TRBD1 (6 bases). Between the trimmed V and J ends, which lost 1 base and 6 bases, there was a span of 12 bases. The germline gives CDR1 KGHSH, CDR2 LQKENI. The CDR3 loop spans 15 amino acids.

The chain employs TRBV7-2 and TRBJ1-2; TRBD1 is a possible D gene (6 bases). There are 14 residues in the CDR3. V dropped 1 base and J dropped 8 bases, with 14 bases sitting between them. In germline, CDR1 is SGHTA, CDR2 FQGNSA. This CDR3 reads CASSLVEGVRGYTF. CDR3 DNA sequence: TGTGCCAGCAGCTTAGTGGAGGGGGTTAGGGGCTACACCTTC.

J is TRBJ1-5 and V is TRBV6-1; D is unresolved. Germline V CDR1 and CDR2: MNHNS, SASEGT. V lost 6 bases to trimming and J lost 2 bases, with 8 bases between them. The CDR3 sequence is 13 residues long. The CDR3 loop is CASSAEGNQPQHF. CDR3 bases: TGTGCCAGCAGCGCGGAGGGCAATCAGCCCCAGCATTTT.

J is TRBJ2-5 and V is TRBV11-2; 8 bases are a match to TRBD2. The CDR3 loop spans 16 amino acids. Losses at the gene ends were 9 bases for V and 1 base for J; bases not matched to a gene: 13. Germline V gene sequence: CDR1 SGHAT, CDR2 FQNNGV. The CDR3 DNA sequence: TGTGCCAGTGAGATGATAGCGGGGCCCTTCCAAGAGACCCAGTACTTC. Encoded protein: CASEMIAGPFQETQYF.

In this sample, this clonotype turned up a few times. The chain combines TRBV28 with TRBJ1-6, with TRBD1 identical over 8 bases. The CDR3 has 16 amino acids. Germline-derived CDR1 and CDR2 are MDHEN and SYDVKM. Trimming at V came to 6 bases and at J to 9 bases, leaving 13 bases not matched to a gene. The CDR3 spells CASSRNTGGNTSPLHF. CDR3 DNA: TGTGCCAGCAGCCGTAATACAGGGGGGAACACTTCACCCCTCCACTTT.

The sample holds a few counts of this clonotype. This chain uses TRBV4-2 with TRBJ1-4; the D gene is possibly TRBD1 (6 bases). The germline V and J ends were trimmed by 0 bases and 7 bases, with 12 bases remaining between them. Germline V gene data show CDR1 as LGHNA and CDR2 as YNFKEQ. The CDR3 runs to 15 residues. CDR3 residues: CASSQDRRGGEKLFF. The CDR3 DNA follows: TGTGCCAGCAGCCAAGATCGGAGAGGGGGTGAAAAACTGTTTTTT.

This clonotype was counted only a few times. The chain recombines TRBV11-2 with TRBJ1-2, with D unclear. This CDR3 region has 17 residues. Germline CDR1 reads SGHAT; CDR2 reads FQNNGV. The V end lost 1 base, the J end lost 4 bases, and 19 bases lay between the germline ends. The CDR3 sequence is CASSLVQSGSPSYGYTF. CDR3 nucleotides: TGTGCCAGCAGCTTAGTCCAGAGTGGCTCACCATCCTATGGCTACACCTTC.

In this sample, this clonotype turned up a few times. It is likely a read error, because the conserved phenylalanine at the end of the CDR3 is missing. The chain couples TRBV28 to TRBJ2-5; D tentatively fits TRBD1 or TRBD2 (5 bases each). The CDR3 consists of 14 residues. V was cut by 6 bases and J by 3 bases, with 14 bases left in between. CDR1 and CDR2 (germline): MDHEN, SYDVKM. CDR3 sequence reads: CASRPGALKETQYL. The DNA of the CDR3 is TGTGCCAGCAGACCCGGGGCACTGAAAGAGACCCAGTACTTA.

The table lists this clonotype with many counts. CDR3 sequence (DNA): TGCAGCGCCTTAACAGGGGTAGAGACCCAGTACTTC. It translates to CSALTGVETQYF. V usage is TRBV29-1 and J usage is TRBJ2-5, with TRBD1 identical over 7 bases. Germline assignment: CDR1 SQVTM and CDR2 ANQGSEA. This CDR3 is 12 amino acids long. Losses at the gene ends were 7 bases for V and 4 bases for J; bases not matched to a gene: 6.

The chain carries TRBV7-2 and TRBJ2-3, with D maybe TRBD2 (6 bases). V was pared by 2 bases and J by 4 bases, with 13 bases between. The germline V gene encodes CDR1 SGHTA and CDR2 FQGNSA. The CDR3 contains 15 residues. The CDR3 DNA reads TGTGCCAGCAGCTTAAACGGGAGATCAGCAGATACGCAGTATTTT. Its translation: CASSLNGRSADTQYF. Complete variable domain (other parts from reference TRBV7-2 and TRBJ2-3): GAGVSQSPSNKVTEKGKDVELRCDPISGHTALYWYRQSLGQGLEFLIYFQGNSAPDKSGLPSDRFSAERTGGSVSTLTIQRTQQEDSAVYLCASSLNGRSADTQYFGPGTRLTVL.

This clonotype has a handful of counts. The rearrangement links TRBV5-1 to TRBJ2-1; no clear D gene. V dropped 2 bases and J dropped 0 bases, with 12 bases sitting between them. Germline V lookup: CDR1 SGHRS, CDR2 YFSETQ. This CDR3 is 16 amino acids long. CDR3 region: CASSFSRLSSYNEQFF. Here the CDR3 DNA reads TGCGCCAGCAGCTTCTCGCGTTTAAGCTCCTACAATGAGCAGTTCTTC.

This clonotype was counted only a few times. V and J are TRBV29-1 and TRBJ1-5, with D possibly TRBD1 on 5 matching bases. The V and J ends lost 7 bases and 4 bases respectively, with 14 bases between them. Per the germline V gene, CDR1 is SQVTM and CDR2 is ANQGSEA. This CDR3 has 13 amino acids. In DNA form, the CDR3 reads TGCAGCGCCGGAGGGGAGTATAATCAGCCCCAGCATTTT. Residues: CSAGGEYNQPQHF.

The chain carries TRBV2 and TRBJ1-5; unclear D gene. The CDR3 is 13 residues long. Germline assignment: CDR1 SNHLY and CDR2 FYNNEI. V lost 4 bases, J lost 5 bases, and 9 bases lay in between. The CDR3 sequence: CASSVETDQPQHF. The CDR3 DNA follows: TGTGCCAGCAGTGTGGAAACAGATCAGCCCCAGCATTTT.

The genes are TRBV19 and TRBJ2-5; maybe TRBD1 (6 bases). The CDR3 runs to 15 residues. CDR1 is LNHDA and CDR2 is SQIVND in the germline V gene (reference sequence). Deletions cut 7 bases from V and 3 bases from J, with 18 bases between. The CDR3 DNA reads as TGTGCCAGTAATTCTGGACAGCGGTCGGAAGAGACCCAGTACTTC. Its protein product is CASNSGQRSEETQYF. Using reference TRBV19 and TRBJ2-5 for the parts outside the CDR3, the full variable domain is DGGITQSPKYLFRKEGQNVTLSCEQNLNHDAMYWYRQDPGQGLRLIYYSQIVNDFQKGDIAEGYSVSREKKESFPLTVTSAQKNPTAFYLCASNSGQRSEETQYFGPGTRLLVL.

V usage is TRBV20-1 and J usage is TRBJ2-1; D is possibly TRBD1 (5 bases). The germline V gene encodes CDR1 DFQATT and CDR2 SNEGSKA (reference sequence). V lost 2 bases and J lost 4, with 18 bases in between. This CDR3 is 16 amino acids long. CDR3 protein: CSARRSSLRDYNEQFF. The CDR3 DNA reads TGCAGTGCTAGACGGAGTTCGCTCAGGGATTACAATGAGCAGTTCTTC.

The rearrangement links TRBV20-1 to TRBJ1-6; 9 bases are a match to TRBD1. The trim removed 3 bases at V and 6 bases at J, leaving 6 bases unmatched. This CDR3 region has 15 residues. CDR1 and CDR2 from the germline V gene are DFQATT and SNEGSKA (reference sequence). The chain's CDR3 is CSARTGGRSNSPLHF. CDR3 in DNA: TGCAGTGCTAGGACAGGGGGACGTAGTAATTCACCCCTCCACTTT.

The rearrangement uses TRBV23-1 and TRBJ1-4; D is unclear. TRBV23-1 carries the ORF label, with uncertain function. The CDR3 totals 16 residues. V lost 2 bases, J lost 0 bases, and 10 bases lay in between. The CDR3 is CASSQARSPTNEKLFF. CDR3 nucleotides: TGCGCCAGCAGTCAAGCTCGGTCGCCAACTAATGAAAAACTGTTTTTT.

The chain couples TRBV7-3 to TRBJ2-1; weak D call: TRBD2 (6 bases). V was trimmed by 5 bases and J by 8 bases, leaving 16 bases between them. Germline CDR1 reads SGHTA; CDR2 reads FQGTGA. The CDR3 totals 14 residues. This CDR3 reads CASSNLLPGDEQFF. CDR3 in DNA: TGTGCCAGCAGCAACCTACTGCCGGGGGATGAGCAGTTCTTC. The full variable domain, in which reference TRBV7-3 and TRBJ2-1 provide the parts outside the CDR3, is GAGVSQTPSNKVTEKGKYVELRCDPISGHTALYWYRQSLGQGPEFLIYFQGTGAADDSGLPNDRFFAVRPEGSVSTLKIQRTERGDSAVYLCASSNLLPGDEQFFGPGTRLTVL.

This clonotype was detected a few times. One end of the junction does not line up with germline, which may come from a read error. V gene TRBV20-1 combines with J gene TRBJ2-7, with 8 nucleotides matching TRBD1. Germline CDR1 and CDR2: DFQATT and SNEGSKA (reference sequence). The CDR3 runs 16 residues. In nucleotides, the CDR3 is TGCAGTGCTATCAGGACTCGGACAGGGTGGTACTACGAGCAGTGCTTC. It encodes CSAIRTRTGWYYEQCF.

The sample holds a few counts of this clonotype. The V and J genes are TRBV7-9 and TRBJ2-7, with D possibly being TRBD2 (5 bases). Between the trimmed V and J ends, which lost 1 base and 5 bases, there was a span of 9 bases. The CDR3 loop spans 13 amino acids. CDR1 and CDR2 (germline): SEHNR, FQNEAQ (reference sequence). Written as DNA, the CDR3 is TGTGCCAGCAGCTTAGGTCCGGGGAACGAGCAGTACTTC. This encodes CASSLGPGNEQYF.

This chain joins TRBV5-6 and TRBJ1-2; D call uncertain. With 0 bases removed from V and 3 bases from J, the gap between germline ends came to 15 bases. This CDR3 comprises 16 residues. Germline-derived CDR1 and CDR2 are SGHDT and YYEEEE. This CDR3 is CASSLDRGPPDYGYTF. The DNA for the CDR3 is TGTGCCAGCAGCTTGGATCGCGGGCCCCCAGACTATGGCTACACCTTC.

This clonotype was counted a few times. The chain recombines TRBV12-5 with TRBJ1-3; D call uncertain. This CDR3 contains 18 residues. Germline V lookup: CDR1 LGHNT, CDR2 FRNRAP. Trimming stripped 1 base from V and 0 bases from J, with 16 bases between. The CDR3 here is CASGLGGGRTNSGNTIYF. The CDR3 DNA reads as TGTGCTAGTGGTTTGGGGGGAGGACGGACGAACTCTGGAAACACCATATATTTT.